These 29 T cell receptor beta chains came from one sample sequenced in a study of shared T cell receptors in the human thymus. Libraries were prepared by immunoSEQ multiplex PCR; TCRdb keeps only in-frame clonotypes and omits some of them. The table shows 550,000 to 800,000 clones, with 70% to 90% occurring only once. The same data also contributed to another study, on human thymus T cells.

The source material was thymocytes. These receptors all come from a girl under three years old with a congenital heart defect.

V usage is TRBV10-3 and J usage is TRBJ1-1; 10 bases align to TRBD1. Germline CDR1 and CDR2: ENHRY and SYGVKD. CDR3 size: 17 residues. Unmatched junction bases numbered 12, after V lost 8 bases and J lost 0 bases. The CDR3 is CAIFDPGQGPLNTEAFF. The CDR3 bases are TGTGCCATCTTCGACCCGGGACAGGGGCCCTTGAACACTGAAGCTTTCTTT.

This clone was picked up a small number of times. The gene calls are TRBV9 and TRBJ2-5, with TRBD1 matching 10 bases. The CDR3 spans 15 residues. V dropped 0 bases and J dropped 1; count of bases not matched to a gene: 0. Germline CDR1 is SGDLS and CDR2 is YYNGEE. CDR3 in amino acids: CASSVGTGGQETQYF. CDR3 DNA sequence: TGTGCCAGCAGCGTAGGGACAGGGGGCCAAGAGACCCAGTACTTC.

The chain has TRBV29-1 and TRBJ2-5; 11 positions agree with TRBD2. The V and J ends lost 2 bases and 2 bases, in that order; junction bases with no gene match: 10. The CDR3 consists of 17 residues. The germline V gene encodes CDR1 SQVTM and CDR2 ANQGSEA. CDR3 in DNA: TGCAGCGTTGAAAGTCTAGCGGGGGGACAGTTACAAGAGACCCAGTACTTC. As protein: CSVESLAGGQLQETQYF.

V usage is TRBV4-3 and J usage is TRBJ1-5; D unclear. The V gene lost 0 bases and the J gene lost 9 bases, with 12 bases spanning the gap. CDR3 size: 14 residues. Germline CDR1 reads LGHNA; CDR2 reads YSLEER. The CDR3 loop is CASSQDLEGGPQHF. CDR3 coding DNA: TGCGCCAGCAGCCAAGATTTGGAGGGAGGGCCCCAGCATTTT.

V and J are TRBV6-1 and TRBJ2-3; D may be TRBD1 (5 bases). Germline CDR1 is MNHNS and CDR2 is SASEGT. CDR3 length: 16 residues. The germline V and J ends were trimmed by 4 bases and 4 bases, with 18 bases remaining between them. The CDR3 DNA reads as TGTGCCAGCAGTGCCCACTTAGGGGTACGCGCAGATACGCAGTATTTT. Translation gives CASSAHLGVRADTQYF.

The V call is TRBV7-9, the J call TRBJ2-6; D gene unclear. Per germline, CDR1 SEHNR and CDR2 FQNEAQ (reference sequence). CDR3 length: 18 residues. Between the trimmed V and J ends, which lost 0 bases and 4 bases, there was a span of 16 bases. DNA for the CDR3: TGTGCCAGCAGCTTAGCCACAGCAAGGCCCCCCGGGGCCAACGTCCTGACTTTC. Its protein is CASSLATARPPGANVLTF.

The chain's CDR3 is CASSQERTREGGNGYTF. The CDR3 region has the DNA TGCGCCAGCAGCCAAGAACGGACGCGAGAAGGGGGCAATGGCTACACCTTC. The chain carries TRBV4-1 and TRBJ1-2; 7 bases line up with TRBD1. CDR1 and CDR2 (germline): MGHRA, YSYEKL. With 0 bases clipped from V and 6 bases from J, the junction kept 13 bases outside the gene matches. The CDR3 runs 17 residues.

Notes on this clone: Mismatch with germline at one junction end may stem from a read error. This chain connects TRBV6-6 to TRBJ1-5, with 10 bases lining up with TRBD1. Germline V gene data show CDR1 as MNHNY and CDR2 as SVGAGI (reference sequence). The CDR3 is 12 residues long. CDR3 coding DNA: TGTGCCAGCAGTTGGGACAGGGGTTCCCCCGTTTTT. Translated: CASSWDRGSPVF.

This chain links TRBV4-3 with TRBJ2-3, with 13 bases matching TRBD2. This CDR3 comprises 19 residues. The germline gives CDR1 LGHNA, CDR2 YSLEER. The V and J ends lost 3 bases and 1 base, in that order; junction bases with no gene match: 10. In DNA form, the CDR3 reads TGCGCCAGCAGCCACCAGTGGGGACTAGCGGGGTCACGCACAGATACGCAGTATTTT. This sequence encodes CASSHQWGLAGSRTDTQYF.

The rearrangement joins TRBV5-5 to TRBJ2-7; a possible D gene is TRBD1 (5 bases). The CDR3 runs 13 residues. V lost 3 bases, J lost 3 bases, and 10 bases lay in between. Germline-derived CDR1 and CDR2 are SGHKS and YYEKEE (reference sequence). The CDR3 bases are TGTGCCAGCAGCTGGCAGGGCTACTACGAGCAGTACTTC. The encoded protein is CASSWQGYYEQYF.

This clone was counted a single time. The V call is TRBV5-4, the J call TRBJ1-1, with D possibly being TRBD1 (6 bases). Germline lookup yields CDR1 SGHNT and CDR2 YYREEE (reference sequence). The CDR3 has 14 amino acids. The V and J ends lost 0 bases and 2 bases respectively, with 8 bases between them. Here the CDR3 DNA reads TGTGCCAGCAGCTTGGTGGGGACAAACACTGAAGCTTTCTTT. Amino acids: CASSLVGTNTEAFF.

V and J are TRBV5-1 and TRBJ1-1; TRBD1 matches at 7 bases. The CDR3 has 16 amino acids. The junction had 13 bases not matched to a gene; V was cut back by 2 bases and J by 6 bases. CDR1 is SGHRS and CDR2 is YFSETQ in the germline V gene. CDR3 DNA sequence: TGCGCCAGCAGCTTAACTACAAATACAGGGGTCCCTGAAGCTTTCTTT. Translation gives CASSLTTNTGVPEAFF.

The rearrangement joins TRBV5-1 to TRBJ2-7, with TRBD1 identical over 7 bases. The V gene's germline CDR1 is SGHRS and CDR2 YFSETQ. This CDR3 is 13 amino acids long. The junction had 4 bases not matched to a gene; V was cut back by 3 bases and J by 4 bases. This CDR3 is CASSSDRLYEQYF. CDR3 DNA: TGCGCCAGCAGCTCGGACAGGTTATACGAGCAGTACTTC. Based on the CDR3 plus reference TRBV5-1 and TRBJ2-7, the full variable domain is KAGVTQTPRYLIKTRGQQVTLSCSPISGHRSVSWYQQTPGQGLQFLFEYFSETQRNKGNFPGRFSGRQFSNSRSEMNVSTLELGDSALYLCASSSDRLYEQYFGPGTRLTVT.

V and J are TRBV11-2 and TRBJ2-5, with 9 positions matching TRBD2. With V trimmed by 4 bases and J by 1 base, 7 bases remained unmatched. The CDR3 consists of 16 residues. Germline V gives CDR1 SGHAT, CDR2 FQNNGV. The CDR3 sequence is CASSCDSSGTQETQYF. As DNA, the CDR3 is TGTGCCAGCAGCTGCGATTCTAGCGGGACCCAAGAGACCCAGTACTTC.

J is TRBJ1-2 and V is TRBV27, with a tentative D call TRBD1 (5 bases). CDR3 size: 14 residues. V was cut by 3 bases and J by 7 bases, with 15 bases left in between. CDR1 is MNHEY, CDR2 SMNVEV, per germline (reference sequence). CDR3 coding DNA: TGTGCCAGCAGTTTTGGGGCCCAAGGCAGTGGCTACACCTTC. Residues: CASSFGAQGSGYTF.

V gene TRBV27 combines with J gene TRBJ1-5; D not certain. Germline assignment: CDR1 MNHEY and CDR2 SMNVEV (reference sequence). The V gene lost 2 bases and the J gene lost 10 bases, with 15 bases spanning the gap. This CDR3 spans 14 amino acids. CDR3 in amino acids: CASSLLEGRHPQHF. The CDR3 bases are TGTGCCAGCAGTTTACTGGAGGGCCGGCATCCCCAGCATTTT.

The rearrangement links TRBV30 to TRBJ2-2, with 8 bases fitting TRBD2. V gave up 8 bases and J gave up 6 bases; unmatched junction bases: 8. Germline loops: CDR1 GTSNPN, CDR2 SVGIG (reference sequence). This CDR3 contains 13 residues. The CDR3 DNA reads TGTGCCCGCCGGGGGGGCCGGGCCGGGGAGCTGTTTTTT. Protein sequence: CARRGGRAGELFF.

The CDR3 region is CASSYSEGAETQYF. The CDR3 bases are TGTGCCAGCAGTTACTCCGAGGGGGCAGAGACCCAGTACTTC. The chain is built from TRBV6-5 and TRBJ2-5; TRBD1 agrees at 7 bases. CDR3 length: 14 amino acids. The V segment lost 0 bases and the J segment 4 bases; nucleotides outside the gene matches: 2. The germline V gene encodes CDR1 MNHEY and CDR2 SVGAGI.

This sequence joins TRBV7-2 and TRBJ2-3, with D possibly TRBD1 on 5 matching bases. Germline assignment: CDR1 SGHTA and CDR2 FQGNSA. V lost 4 bases and J lost 6, with 20 bases in between. This CDR3 region has 16 residues. The CDR3 protein is CASSSRDRPKKDTQYF. For the CDR3, the DNA is TGTGCCAGCAGCTCCCGTGACAGACCAAAGAAGGATACGCAGTATTTT.

The V gene is TRBV7-9, the J gene TRBJ2-7, with 7 bases lining up with TRBD2. The CDR3 is 15 residues long. Per the germline V gene, CDR1 is SEHNR and CDR2 is FQNEAQ (reference sequence). Trimming took 4 bases from V and 0 from J; bases not matched to a gene: 6. CDR3 residues: CASSSRGGNSYEQYF. The CDR3 DNA reads as TGTGCCAGCAGCTCTCGGGGAGGGAACTCCTACGAGCAGTACTTC.

This rearrangement joins TRBV28 to TRBJ1-6; 9 nucleotides align to TRBD1. V trimming: 7 bases; J trimming: 3 bases; junction bases outside the gene matches: 7. The CDR3 covers 16 residues. Germline V CDR1 and CDR2: MDHEN, SYDVKM. CDR3 nucleotide sequence: TGTGCCAGCAAAGGACAGGGGTTTTACTATAATTCACCCCTCCACTTT. It specifies CASKGQGFYYNSPLHF.

This clone was detected only once. V and J are TRBV7-9 and TRBJ2-2; no firm D call. The CDR3 runs to 11 residues. From germline, CDR1 is SEHNR and CDR2 FQNEAQ (reference sequence). Trimming pared 3 bases from V and 8 bases from J, leaving 4 bases between. CDR3 region: CASSFQGELFF. The CDR3 nucleotides read TGTGCCAGCAGCTTCCAAGGGGAGCTGTTTTTT. Supplemented by reference TRBV7-9 and TRBJ2-2, the full variable domain reads DTGVSQNPRHKITKRGQNVTFRCDPISEHNRLYWYRQTLGQGPEFLTYFQNEAQLEKSRLLSDRFSAERPKGSFSTLEIQRTEQGDSAMYLCASSFQGELFFGEGSRLTVL.

This clone has only one observation. V and J are TRBV6-1 and TRBJ1-2; perhaps TRBD1 as D (5 bases). Germline V gene sequence: CDR1 MNHNS, CDR2 SASEGT. V lost 3 bases, J lost 8 bases, and 13 bases lay in between. The CDR3 extends over 13 amino acids. CDR3 sequence reads: CASSEKGRLGYTF. The CDR3 coding sequence is TGTGCCAGCAGTGAGAAGGGGCGTCTCGGCTACACCTTC.

V is TRBV25-1 and J is TRBJ2-3; D may be TRBD1 (5 bases). The CDR3 spans 11 residues. Trimming cost V 3 bases and J 8 bases, with 6 bases left between them. CDR1 is MGHDK, CDR2 SYGVNS, per germline. This chain's CDR3 is CASSDRATQYF. The CDR3 DNA sequence: TGTGCCAGCAGTGACAGGGCTACGCAGTATTTT.

This clone appeared a few times. The J gene is TRBJ1-2, the V gene TRBV4-3; D might be TRBD1 (6 bases). CDR3 length equals 16 residues. The V and J ends lost 0 bases and 6 bases respectively, with 17 bases between them. CDR1 is LGHNA, CDR2 YSLEER, per germline. CDR3 protein: CASSQEGATGSHGYTF. The CDR3 DNA is TGCGCCAGCAGCCAAGAGGGGGCAACAGGGTCCCATGGCTACACCTTC.

The chain has TRBV12-5 and TRBJ2-3, with D tentatively TRBD1 (6 bases). The CDR3 totals 16 residues. With 5 bases removed from V and 5 bases from J, the gap between germline ends came to 20 bases. Per the germline V gene, CDR1 is LGHNT and CDR2 is FRNRAP. CDR3 loop: CASGPPAWGHGDTQYF. The CDR3, as DNA: TGTGCTAGTGGTCCACCAGCTTGGGGGCACGGAGATACGCAGTATTTT.

CDR3: CASSSRPDRTGESEETQYF. The CDR3 DNA is TGTGCCAGCAGCTCGCGACCGGATCGGACAGGGGAAAGTGAAGAGACCCAGTACTTC. V gene TRBV7-9 combines with J gene TRBJ2-5, with 9 bases aligning to TRBD1. V was clipped by 4 bases and J by 3 bases; unmatched bases: 18. This CDR3 spans 19 amino acids. From germline, CDR1 is SEHNR and CDR2 FQNEAQ (reference sequence).

The chain joins TRBV2 to TRBJ1-1; 9 bases agree with TRBD1. The CDR3 consists of 15 residues. Germline V gene data show CDR1 as SNHLY and CDR2 as FYNNEI. V gave up 6 bases and J gave up 0 bases; unmatched junction bases: 5. CDR3 protein: CASSGQGLMNTEAFF. Here the CDR3 DNA reads TGTGCCAGCAGCGGACAGGGGCTTATGAACACTGAAGCTTTCTTT.

The V and J genes are TRBV4-1 and TRBJ1-4, with 10 positions matching TRBD1. J lost 6 bases, V lost 7 bases, and 5 bases had no gene match. This CDR3 region has 14 residues. CDR1 and CDR2 from the germline V gene are MGHRA and YSYEKL. The chain's CDR3 is CASTQDRGDEKLFF. The CDR3 DNA is TGCGCCAGCACCCAGGACAGGGGGGATGAAAAACTGTTTTTT.